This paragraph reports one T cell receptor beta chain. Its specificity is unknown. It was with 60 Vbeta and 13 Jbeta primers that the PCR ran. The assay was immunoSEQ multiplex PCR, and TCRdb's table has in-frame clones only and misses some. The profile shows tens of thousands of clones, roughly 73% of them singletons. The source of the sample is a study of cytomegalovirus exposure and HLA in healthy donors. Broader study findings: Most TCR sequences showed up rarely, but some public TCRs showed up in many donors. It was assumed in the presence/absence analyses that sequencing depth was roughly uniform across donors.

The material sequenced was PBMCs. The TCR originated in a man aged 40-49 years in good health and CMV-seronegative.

CDR3 region: CASSLAGSQETQYF. The CDR3 nucleotides read TGTGCCAGCAGCTTAGCGGGCAGCCAAGAGACCCAGTACTTC. The genes are TRBV7-6 and TRBJ2-5; D not certain. With 0 bases removed from V and 1 base from J, the gap between germline ends came to 6 bases. This CDR3 region has 14 residues. CDR1 and CDR2 from the germline V gene are SGHVS and FNYEAQ.